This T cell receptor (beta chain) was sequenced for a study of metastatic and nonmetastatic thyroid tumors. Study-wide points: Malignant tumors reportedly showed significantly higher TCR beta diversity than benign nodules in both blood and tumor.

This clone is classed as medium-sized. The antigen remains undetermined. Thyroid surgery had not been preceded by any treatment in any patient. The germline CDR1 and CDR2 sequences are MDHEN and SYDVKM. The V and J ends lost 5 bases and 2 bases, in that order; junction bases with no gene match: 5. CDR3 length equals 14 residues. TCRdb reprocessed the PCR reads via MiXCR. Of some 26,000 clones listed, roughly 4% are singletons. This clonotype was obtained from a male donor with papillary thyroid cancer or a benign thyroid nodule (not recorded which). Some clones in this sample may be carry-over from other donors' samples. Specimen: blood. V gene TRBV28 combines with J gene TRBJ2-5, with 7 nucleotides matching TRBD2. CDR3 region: CASSKTGLQETQYF. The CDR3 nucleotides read TGTGCCAGCAGTAAAACGGGACTACAAGAGACCCAGTACTTC.